These 31 T cell receptor beta chains were sequenced from one sample in a study of T cell responses to AZD1222 COVID-19 vaccine. Clones were sequenced by immunoSEQ multiplex PCR, and TCRdb holds only the in-frame ones, with some missing. The sample carries tens of thousands of clones, 85% to 90% recorded once. Sample: peripheral blood, taken on day 0 of AZD1222 vaccination. The receptors were gathered from an adult in good health.

The table lists this clone with a count of one. CDR3 region: CASSESRGGADEQYF. The CDR3 coding sequence is TGTGCCAGCAGTGAAAGTCGCGGGGGGGCCGACGAGCAGTACTTC. The chain carries TRBV2 and TRBJ2-7, with 9 bases lining up with TRBD2. Germline V CDR1 and CDR2: SNHLY, FYNNEI. This CDR3 is built from 15 residues. With V trimmed by 2 bases and J by 5 bases, 7 bases remained unmatched.

This chain joins TRBV4-2 and TRBJ2-1; possible D gene TRBD2, 6 bases. The CDR3 sequence is 16 residues long. Trimming cost V 1 base and J 0 bases, with 10 bases left between them. CDR1 and CDR2 from the germline V gene are LGHNA and YNFKEQ. CDR3 nucleotide sequence: TGTGCCAGCAGCCAAGGTCGGGGGAGCTCCTACAATGAGCAGTTCTTC. This encodes CASSQGRGSSYNEQFF.

This clone was picked up a small number of times. The rearrangement joins TRBV7-6 to TRBJ2-1; 7 positions agree with TRBD2. V shed 4 bases, J shed 4 bases, and the junction held 10 bases outside the gene matches. This CDR3 has 16 amino acids. Per germline, CDR1 SGHVS and CDR2 FNYEAQ. DNA of the CDR3: TGTGCCAGCAGCTCAATAGAGCGGGAATCTTACAATGAGCAGTTCTTC. This sequence encodes CASSSIERESYNEQFF.

The chain couples TRBV5-1 to TRBJ2-5; tentatively, D is TRBD1 or TRBD2 (5 bases each). Germline V gene data show CDR1 as SGHRS and CDR2 as YFSETQ. Trimming removed 0 bases at V and 2 bases at J, with 14 bases between. This CDR3 region has 16 residues. The chain's CDR3 is CASSLGLGAPQETQYF. The DNA of the CDR3 is TGCGCCAGCAGCTTGGGTCTCGGGGCCCCTCAAGAGACCCAGTACTTC.

On this clone itself: The germline gene is not matched at one end of the junction; a read error may be the cause. This chain uses TRBV7-9 with TRBJ1-2; 9 nucleotides line up with TRBD1. The germline V gene encodes CDR1 SEHNR and CDR2 FQNEAQ (reference sequence). This CDR3 contains 14 residues. CDR3 nucleotides: TGCGGTATAACGGGACAGGGAATGGAATATGGCTACACCTTC. Translated: CGITGQGMEYGYTF.

Only a few counts were recorded for this clone. This chain joins TRBV7-9 and TRBJ2-5, with D possibly being TRBD1 (5 bases). Germline-derived CDR1 and CDR2 are SEHNR and FQNEAQ (reference sequence). The CDR3 covers 15 residues. V dropped 5 bases and J dropped 0 bases, with 13 bases sitting between them. CDR3 sequence (DNA): TGTGCCAGCAGCCCCCGGAAGGGGTACCAAGAGACCCAGTACTTC. It codes for CASSPRKGYQETQYF.

The chain combines TRBV10-3 with TRBJ1-2; 10 bases line up with TRBD1. Germline V gene data show CDR1 as ENHRY and CDR2 as SYGVKD. The ends lost 3 bases at V and 6 bases at J; junction bases unmatched: 4. The CDR3 has 14 amino acids. CDR3 protein: CAISDAGTGDGYTF. CDR3 bases: TGTGCCATCAGTGACGCCGGGACAGGGGATGGCTACACCTTC.

The rearrangement links TRBV7-3 to TRBJ2-5, with TRBD2 matching 8 bases. The trim removed 10 bases at V and 2 bases at J, leaving 3 bases unmatched. From germline, CDR1 is SGHTA and CDR2 FQGTGA. The CDR3 runs 12 residues. CDR3 nucleotide sequence: TGTGCCATTAGCGGGACTCAAGAGACCCAGTACTTC. Translating gives CAISGTQETQYF.

CDR3 amino acids: CASSPTGYEAFF. CDR3 coding DNA: TGTGCCAGCAGCCCGACAGGGTATGAAGCTTTCTTT. The rearrangement uses TRBV11-2 and TRBJ1-1, with 7 bases fitting TRBD1. CDR1 SGHAT and CDR2 FQNNGV come from the germline V gene. The length of the CDR3 is 12 residues. V gave up 5 bases and J gave up 7 bases; unmatched junction bases: 4.

The chain has TRBV5-1 and TRBJ2-5; D is perhaps TRBD1 (5 bases). The CDR3 covers 16 residues. Per the germline V gene, CDR1 is SGHRS and CDR2 is YFSETQ. V was clipped by 0 bases and J by 2 bases, with 14 bases between them. DNA of the CDR3: TGCGCCAGCAGCTTGGCAGGTGGCAGGGAACAAGAGACCCAGTACTTC. Translated: CASSLAGGREQETQYF.

The chain links TRBV28 to TRBJ2-7; D not certain. Germline CDR1 and CDR2: MDHEN and SYDVKM. The CDR3 sequence is 19 residues long. V was trimmed by 4 bases and J by 0 bases, leaving 25 bases between them. DNA for the CDR3: TGTGCCAGCAGTTCCCAGACGGCTTACCCTAGAGAAAGCTCCTACGAGCAGTACTTC. Protein sequence: CASSSQTAYPRESSYEQYF.

V and J are TRBV9 and TRBJ1-1, with D hard to call. CDR3 size: 12 residues. Trimming pared 7 bases from V and 0 bases from J, leaving 7 bases between. Germline CDR1 SGDLS, CDR2 YYNGEE. The CDR3 DNA is TGTGCCAGCCGGGGAATGAACACTGAAGCTTTCTTT. This gives the protein CASRGMNTEAFF.

The chain has TRBV18 and TRBJ1-5, with D hard to call. CDR1 and CDR2 (germline): KGHSH, LQKENI. V lost 0 bases, J lost 6 bases, and 12 bases lay in between. The CDR3 is 15 residues long. The CDR3 reads CASSPPERVGQPQHF. The CDR3 DNA sequence: TGTGCCAGCTCACCACCCGAGAGGGTAGGTCAGCCCCAGCATTTT.

The chain combines TRBV28 with TRBJ1-4, with D possibly matching TRBD1 (6 bases). The CDR3 is made up of 15 amino acids. The ends were cut back, 3 bases at V and 6 bases at J, with 14 bases in the middle. Germline assignment: CDR1 MDHEN and CDR2 SYDVKM. The CDR3 sequence: CASSFRGSDDEKLFF. The CDR3 coding sequence is TGTGCCAGCAGTTTCAGGGGATCCGACGATGAAAAACTGTTTTTT.

The chain combines TRBV27 with TRBJ2-1; D perhaps matches TRBD2 (7 bases). The germline CDR1 and CDR2 sequences are MNHEY and SMNVEV (reference sequence). Trimming took 5 bases from V and 9 from J, leaving 14 bases between them. The CDR3 covers 13 residues. CDR3 residues: CASSPAGAAEQFF. The DNA for the CDR3 is TGTGCCAGCAGTCCGGCGGGGGCTGCTGAGCAGTTCTTC.

This chain uses TRBV7-9 with TRBJ1-3; D is uncertain. CDR3 length: 12 residues. V shed 0 bases and J shed 9 bases, with 6 bases lying between them. Germline CDR1 is SEHNR and CDR2 is FQNEAQ (reference sequence). The DNA for the CDR3 is TGTGCCAGCAGCTTAGCAGGCCCCACCATATATTTT. Translation: CASSLAGPTIYF. Full variable domain (rest looked up from reference TRBV7-9 and TRBJ1-3): DTGVSQNPRHKITKRGQNVTFRCDPISEHNRLYWYRQTLGQGPEFLTYFQNEAQLEKSRLLSDRFSAERPKGSFSTLEIQRTEQGDSAMYLCASSLAGPTIYFGEGSWLTVV.

The rearrangement joins TRBV4-2 to TRBJ2-7; 9 bases are shared with TRBD1. The CDR3 is 16 residues long. Germline CDR1 LGHNA, CDR2 YNFKEQ. V shed 0 bases, J shed 5 bases, and the junction held 8 bases outside the gene matches. DNA for the CDR3: TGTGCCAGCAGCCAAGACCCGGGACAGGGTTACGACGAGCAGTACTTC. Translated, it gives CASSQDPGQGYDEQYF.

The chain couples TRBV19 to TRBJ1-5; a weak D match, TRBD1 (6 bases). Per germline, CDR1 LNHDA and CDR2 SQIVND (reference sequence). V was pared by 4 bases and J by 8 bases, with 12 bases between. The CDR3 has 13 amino acids. The CDR3 nucleotides read TGTGCCAGTAGTAGGGGGGCTATGGAGCCCCAGCATTTT. Translating gives CASSRGAMEPQHF.

V and J are TRBV5-1 and TRBJ2-3; D ambiguous. Germline CDR1 and CDR2: SGHRS and YFSETQ. The CDR3 extends over 15 amino acids. V was shortened by 2 bases and J by 0 bases, with 10 bases between the two germline ends. CDR3 bases: TGCGCCAGCAGCTTAGGCTCCCCTAGCACAGATACGCAGTATTTT. Residues: CASSLGSPSTDTQYF.

The gene calls are TRBV7-9 and TRBJ1-1; D is unclear. V dropped 5 bases and J dropped 10 bases, with 17 bases sitting between them. The CDR3 runs 13 residues. Germline lookup yields CDR1 SEHNR and CDR2 FQNEAQ (reference sequence). This chain's CDR3 is CASSRNPARGAFF. In DNA, the CDR3 is TGTGCCAGCAGCCGAAACCCCGCCCGTGGAGCTTTCTTT.

The V gene is TRBV5-1, the J gene TRBJ2-6, with a possible D match to TRBD2 (5 bases). CDR1 is SGHRS, CDR2 YFSETQ, per germline. The V end was cut by 2 bases, the J end by 0 bases, with 12 bases between. The CDR3 loop spans 17 amino acids. For the CDR3, the DNA is TGCGCCAGCAGCTTTATTGAGGGCTTCTCTGGGGCCAACGTCCTGACTTTC. Amino acid sequence: CASSFIEGFSGANVLTF.

The chain uses TRBV9 and TRBJ2-1; 7 positions agree with TRBD2. The ends lost 0 bases at V and 2 bases at J; junction bases unmatched: 8. From germline, CDR1 is SGDLS and CDR2 YYNGEE. The length of the CDR3 is 17 residues. For the CDR3, the DNA is TGTGCCAGCAGCGTAGGGAAGCTAGCGGATACCTACAATGAGCAGTTCTTC. Translated: CASSVGKLADTYNEQFF. The full variable domain, completed using reference TRBV9 and TRBJ2-1, is DSGVTQTPKHLITATGQRVTLRCSPRSGDLSVYWYQQSLDQGLQFLIQYYNGEERAKGNILERFSAQQFPDLHSELNLSSLELGDSALYFCASSVGKLADTYNEQFFGPGTRLTVL.

This chain uses TRBV5-5 with TRBJ1-2; the D gene is possibly TRBD1 (5 bases). The CDR3 has 14 amino acids. Germline CDR1 is SGHKS and CDR2 is YYEKEE (reference sequence). The V end was cut by 0 bases, the J end by 4 bases, with 10 bases between. The CDR3 loop reads CASSLEAGSYGYTF. The CDR3 bases are TGTGCCAGCAGCTTGGAAGCAGGGTCCTATGGCTACACCTTC.

The V and J genes are TRBV11-2 and TRBJ2-7; D ambiguous. V was cut by 1 base and J by 5 bases, with 6 bases left in between. In germline, CDR1 is SGHAT, CDR2 FQNNGV. The CDR3 contains 12 residues. The CDR3 is CASSLVGNEQYF. Here the CDR3 DNA reads TGTGCCAGCAGCTTAGTGGGGAACGAGCAGTACTTC. Full variable domain (outside the CDR3, taken from reference TRBV11-2 and TRBJ2-7): EAGVAQSPRYKIIEKRQSVAFWCNPISGHATLYWYQQILGQGPKLLIQFQNNGVVDDSQLPKDRFSAERLKGVDSTLKIQPAKLEDSAVYLCASSLVGNEQYFGPGTRLTVT.

In this sample, this clone turned up once. The chain has TRBV29-1 and TRBJ2-3, with D perhaps matching TRBD1 (5 bases). CDR1 and CDR2 (germline): SQVTM, ANQGSEA. The V end lost 3 bases, the J end lost 2 bases, and 6 bases lay between the germline ends. The CDR3 is made up of 12 amino acids. CDR3 nucleotides: TGCAGCGTTGAGACAGACACAGATACGCAGTATTTT. Translating it yields CSVETDTDTQYF.

The rearrangement links TRBV6-5 to TRBJ2-7, with a tentative D call TRBD1 (6 bases). The CDR3 spans 14 residues. Trimming left V 6 bases short and J 3 bases short, with 15 bases between. Germline V gives CDR1 MNHEY, CDR2 SVGAGI. The CDR3 is CASRPTGPRYEQYF. The CDR3 DNA reads as TGTGCCAGCAGACCAACAGGGCCCCGCTACGAGCAGTACTTC.

The genes are TRBV7-9 and TRBJ1-1, with 8 bases matching TRBD1. The germline CDR1 and CDR2 sequences are SEHNR and FQNEAQ (reference sequence). Unmatched junction bases numbered 7, after V lost 6 bases and J lost 4 bases. The CDR3 has 14 amino acids. The CDR3 sequence is CASRNRGMGTEAFF. The CDR3 DNA follows: TGTGCCAGCAGGAACAGGGGGATGGGCACTGAAGCTTTCTTT.

This chain uses TRBV7-9 with TRBJ1-2; TRBD1 matches at 7 bases. The V and J ends lost 5 bases and 6 bases, in that order; junction bases with no gene match: 9. Germline CDR1 is SEHNR and CDR2 is FQNEAQ (reference sequence). CDR3 length: 14 residues. CDR3 nucleotides: TGTGCCAGCAGCCCCCGACAGGGCTCAAATGGCTACACCTTC. This translates into CASSPRQGSNGYTF.

This chain joins TRBV19 and TRBJ2-1, with 12 bases identical to TRBD2. The CDR3 runs 15 residues. Germline CDR1 LNHDA, CDR2 SQIVND (reference sequence). V dropped 8 bases and J dropped 4; count of bases not matched to a gene: 6. This CDR3 reads CASVVTSGRYNEQFF. CDR3 bases: TGTGCCAGTGTCGTCACTAGCGGGAGGTACAATGAGCAGTTCTTC.

The chain couples TRBV7-9 to TRBJ1-4; TRBD1 is a possible D gene (6 bases). The length of the CDR3 is 14 residues. Per the germline V gene, CDR1 is SEHNR and CDR2 is FQNEAQ (reference sequence). The V gene lost 3 bases and the J gene lost 4 bases, with 9 bases spanning the gap. CDR3 sequence reads: CASSFGQLNEKLFF. The CDR3 DNA reads as TGTGCCAGCAGCTTCGGACAGCTTAATGAAAAACTGTTTTTT.

The chain employs TRBV6-6 and TRBJ1-2; D gene uncertain. The germline V gene has CDR1 MNHNY and CDR2 SVGAGI (reference sequence). V lost 2 bases, J lost 1 base, and 5 bases lay in between. The CDR3 runs to 13 residues. DNA for the CDR3: TGTGCCAGCAGTTACGTGGTTAACTATGGCTACACCTTC. Residues: CASSYVVNYGYTF.